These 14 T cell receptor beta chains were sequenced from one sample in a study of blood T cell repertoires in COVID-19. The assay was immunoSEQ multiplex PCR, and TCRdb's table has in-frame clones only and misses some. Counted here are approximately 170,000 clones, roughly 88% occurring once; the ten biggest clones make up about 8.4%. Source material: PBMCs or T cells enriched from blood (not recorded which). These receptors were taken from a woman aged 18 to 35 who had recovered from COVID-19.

CDR3 loop: CASNSGGGYGYTF. The CDR3 nucleotides are TGTGCCTCAAACTCAGGGGGCGGCTATGGCTACACCTTC. The rearrangement uses TRBV6-5 and TRBJ1-2; 8 bases are shared with TRBD1. CDR3 length: 13 residues. The V segment lost 11 bases and the J segment 4 bases; nucleotides outside the gene matches: 9. Germline loops: CDR1 MNHEY, CDR2 SVGAGI.

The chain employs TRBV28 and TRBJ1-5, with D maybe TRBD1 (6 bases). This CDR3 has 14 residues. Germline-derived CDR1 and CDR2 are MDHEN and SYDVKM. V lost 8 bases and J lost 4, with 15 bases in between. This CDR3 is CASRGQGGNQPQHF. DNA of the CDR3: TGTGCCAGCCGGGGGCAGGGAGGGAATCAGCCCCAGCATTTT.

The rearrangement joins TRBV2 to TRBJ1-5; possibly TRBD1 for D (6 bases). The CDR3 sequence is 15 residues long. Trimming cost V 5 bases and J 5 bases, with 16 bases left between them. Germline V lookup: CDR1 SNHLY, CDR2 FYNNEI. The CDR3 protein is CASSQTYRVDQPQHF. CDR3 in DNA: TGTGCCAGCAGTCAAACGTACAGGGTTGATCAGCCCCAGCATTTT.

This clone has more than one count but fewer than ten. CDR3 sequence reads: CASRATGTSGRYEQYF. In DNA, the CDR3 is TGTGCCAGCAGAGCCACCGGGACTAGCGGGAGATACGAGCAGTACTTC. This rearrangement joins TRBV28 to TRBJ2-7; 14 bases fit TRBD2. The CDR3 extends over 16 amino acids. The J segment lost 4 bases and the V segment lost 6 bases, leaving 8 bases of the junction unmatched. Looked up from germline, CDR1 is MDHEN and CDR2 is SYDVKM.

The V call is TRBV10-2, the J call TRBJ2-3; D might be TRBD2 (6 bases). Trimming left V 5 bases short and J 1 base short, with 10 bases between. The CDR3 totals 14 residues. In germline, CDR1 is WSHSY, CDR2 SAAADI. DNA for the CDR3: TGCGCCAGCAGTCTCGGAGGGCGCACAGATACGCAGTATTTT. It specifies CASSLGGRTDTQYF.

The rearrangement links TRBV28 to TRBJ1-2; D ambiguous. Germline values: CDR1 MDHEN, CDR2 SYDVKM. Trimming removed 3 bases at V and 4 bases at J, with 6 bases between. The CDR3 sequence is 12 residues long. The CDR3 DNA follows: TGTGCCAGCAGTTTGCTACCCTATGGCTACACCTTC. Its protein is CASSLLPYGYTF.

The CDR3 nucleotides are TGTGCCAGCAGCACGAGTCCCGGGACTCTAAATGAGCAGTTCTTC. This sequence encodes CASSTSPGTLNEQFF. The J gene is TRBJ2-1, the V gene TRBV14, with TRBD2 as a possible D gene (6 bases). The V and J ends lost 5 bases and 7 bases respectively, with 18 bases between them. CDR3 length: 15 amino acids. The germline CDR1 and CDR2 sequences are SGHDN and FVKESK.

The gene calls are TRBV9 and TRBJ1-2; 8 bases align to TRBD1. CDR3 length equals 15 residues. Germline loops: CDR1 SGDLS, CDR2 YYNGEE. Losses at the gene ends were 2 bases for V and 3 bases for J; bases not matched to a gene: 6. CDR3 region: CASSVSGQGHYGYTF. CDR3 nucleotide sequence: TGTGCCAGCAGCGTCTCCGGACAGGGACACTATGGCTACACCTTC.

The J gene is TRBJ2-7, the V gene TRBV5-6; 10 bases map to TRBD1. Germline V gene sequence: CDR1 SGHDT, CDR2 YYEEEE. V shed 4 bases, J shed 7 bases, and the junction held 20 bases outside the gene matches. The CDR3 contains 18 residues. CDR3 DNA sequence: TGTGCCAGCAGCGAGGGGTGGACAGGGGGGCCACGGAGGTATGAGCAGTACTTC. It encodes CASSEGWTGGPRRYEQYF.

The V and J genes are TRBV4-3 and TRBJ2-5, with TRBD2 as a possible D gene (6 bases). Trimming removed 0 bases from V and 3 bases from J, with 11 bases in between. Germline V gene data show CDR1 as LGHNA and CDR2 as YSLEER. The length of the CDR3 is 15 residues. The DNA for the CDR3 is TGCGCCAGCAGCCAAGAACTTGGCGGGGAAGAGACCCAGTACTTC. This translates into CASSQELGGEETQYF.

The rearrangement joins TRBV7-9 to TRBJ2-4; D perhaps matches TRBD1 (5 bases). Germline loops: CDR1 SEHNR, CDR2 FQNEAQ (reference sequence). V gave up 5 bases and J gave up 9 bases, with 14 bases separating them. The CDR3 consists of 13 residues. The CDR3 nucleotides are TGTGCCAGCAGCGGGATGATAACAGGCATTCAGTACTTC. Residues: CASSGMITGIQYF.

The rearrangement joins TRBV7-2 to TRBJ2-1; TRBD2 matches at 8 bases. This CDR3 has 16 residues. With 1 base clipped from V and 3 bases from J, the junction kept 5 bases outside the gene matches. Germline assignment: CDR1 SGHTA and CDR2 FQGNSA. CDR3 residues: CASSLEKREIYNEQFF. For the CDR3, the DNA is TGTGCCAGCAGCTTAGAGAAGCGGGAGATCTACAATGAGCAGTTCTTC.

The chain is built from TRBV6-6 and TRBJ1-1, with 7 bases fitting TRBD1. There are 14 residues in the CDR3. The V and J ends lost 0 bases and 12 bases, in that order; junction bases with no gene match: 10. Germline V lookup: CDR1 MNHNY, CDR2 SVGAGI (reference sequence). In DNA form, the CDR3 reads TGTGCCAGCAGTTACTCCCGACAGGGAGGAGTCCCTTTCTTT. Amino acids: CASSYSRQGGVPFF.

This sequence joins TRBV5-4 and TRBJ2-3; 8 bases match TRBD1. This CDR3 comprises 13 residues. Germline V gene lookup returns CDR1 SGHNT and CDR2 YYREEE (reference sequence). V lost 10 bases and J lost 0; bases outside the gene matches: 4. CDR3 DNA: TGTGCCCTGGGGACAGGAAGCACAGATACGCAGTATTTT. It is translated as CALGTGSTDTQYF.